This T cell receptor beta chain was retrieved from a study of blood T cell repertoires in COVID-19. Overall study: The origin of the acute and convalescent COVID-19 samples was the United States, Italy and Spain. T cells, B-cell-depleted T cells, or PBMCs supplied cDNA or gDNA.

In the authors' methods: Reference gene primer amplification gave estimated nucleated cell counts. The assay was immunoSEQ multiplex PCR, and TCRdb's table has in-frame clones only and misses some. Clone size and V and J calls were adopted from that table, with D and trimming inferred from the DNA. The table records roughly 250,000 clones, 75% to 85% of them present only once. The CDR3 is 12 amino acids. V shed 10 bases and J 4 bases; nucleotides not matched to a gene: 4. CDR1 and CDR2 from the germline V gene are LNHDA and SQIVND (reference sequence). This sequence originates from a woman in her 70s with acute or convalescent COVID-19. This sequence joins TRBV19 and TRBJ1-2, with 9 bases fitting TRBD1. The specimen was peripheral blood. For the CDR3, the DNA is TGTGCCATAGGGACAGGGCCCTATGGCTACACCTTC. This gives the protein CAIGTGPYGYTF.